What follows are 3 T cell receptor beta chains derived from one specimen sequenced in a study of T cells in localized non-small cell lung cancer. Repertoires were generated with immunoSEQ multiplex PCR, while TCRdb's copy carries only in-frame clones and drops some. The repertoire has 90,000 to 95,000 clones, roughly 93% of them found once; the top ten carry 4.1%. The sequencing used PBMCs, collected before any cancer treatment. The receptors here all came from a woman aged 35 to 70 with stage II squamous cell lung carcinoma.

The chain joins TRBV7-6 to TRBJ1-1; no reliable D call. The CDR3 is made up of 15 amino acids. CDR1 and CDR2 (germline): SGHVS, FNYEAQ. Trimming shortened V by 5 bases and J by 1 base, and 14 bases separated the two germline ends. The CDR3 spells CASSPNPGANTEAFF. CDR3 nucleotides: TGTGCCAGCAGCCCTAACCCTGGAGCGAACACTGAAGCTTTCTTT.

The chain links TRBV15 to TRBJ2-1; TRBD2 matches at 13 bases. Germline V gene data show CDR1 as LNHNV and CDR2 as YYDKDF (reference sequence). The CDR3 has 17 residues. After removal of 1 base from V and 7 bases from J, the junction contained 7 bases not matched to a gene. In DNA form, the CDR3 reads TGTGCCACCAGCAGAGCACTAGCGGGAGGGCCGGGTAATGAGCAGTTCTTC. Residues: CATSRALAGGPGNEQFF.

The gene calls are TRBV6-5 and TRBJ1-1; weak D call: TRBD1 (6 bases). The CDR3 is made up of 14 amino acids. Germline-derived CDR1 and CDR2 are MNHEY and SVGAGI. Trimming pared 5 bases from V and 2 bases from J, leaving 12 bases between. CDR3 nucleotides: TGTGCCAGCAGTCCCGGGACATTTAACACTGAAGCTTTCTTT. Encoded protein: CASSPGTFNTEAFF.